This T cell receptor (beta chain) was obtained from a study of control samples from healthy donors and cancer patients. V was cut by 8 bases and J by 2 bases, with 3 bases left in between. CDR3 length: 11 amino acids. CDR1 LGHNA and CDR2 YSLEER come from the germline V gene. Clones were read by immunoSEQ multiplex PCR, and TCRdb kept only the in-frame ones, dropping some. The table lists approximately 130,000 clones, around 92% of them singletons. The chain couples TRBV4-3 to TRBJ2-2, with D hard to call. This clonotype originated in a man aged 50 or older in good health. The sequenced sample was blood. The CDR3 DNA sequence: TGCGCCAGCGGAAACACCGGGGAGCTGTTTTTT. It is translated as CASGNTGELFF.